The 28 T cell receptor beta chains below were found in one sample sequenced in a study of blood T cell repertoires in COVID-19. Method: immunoSEQ multiplex PCR; TCRdb's copy keeps in-frame clones and lacks some. Of about 260,000 clones detected, around nine tenths appear once; the ten largest clones hold around 10%. The sequenced sample consisted of peripheral blood. The receptor source for this set is a man aged 40-55 years who had recovered from COVID-19.

The chain recombines TRBV28 with TRBJ2-7; 12 bases agree with TRBD1. The CDR3 totals 15 residues. CDR1 and CDR2 (germline): MDHEN, SYDVKM. The V and J ends lost 3 bases and 5 bases, in that order; junction bases with no gene match: 5. CDR3 nucleotides: TGTGCCAGCAGTTTCTCCGGGACAGGGGGCGACGAGCAGTACTTC. Translated, it gives CASSFSGTGGDEQYF.

The sample holds one count of this clone. The chain joins TRBV20-1 to TRBJ2-5; 9 bases align to TRBD1. With 3 bases clipped from V and 4 bases from J, the junction kept 6 bases outside the gene matches. CDR1 and CDR2 (germline): DFQATT, SNEGSKA (reference sequence). This CDR3 contains 14 residues. CDR3 loop: CSASGTGTPETQYF. CDR3 DNA: TGCAGTGCTAGTGGGACAGGGACCCCAGAGACCCAGTACTTC.

The J gene is TRBJ1-5, the V gene TRBV5-8; 7 bases are shared with TRBD1. The CDR3 extends over 17 amino acids. V dropped 0 bases and J dropped 3; count of bases not matched to a gene: 9. Germline CDR1 is SGHTS and CDR2 is YDEGEE. The CDR3 DNA reads TGTGCCAGCAGCTTGGTAGGGGGCAACCTAATCAATCAGCCCCAGCATTTT. Its translation is CASSLVGGNLINQPQHF.

The chain joins TRBV30 to TRBJ2-5; D may be TRBD2 (5 bases). The V gene lost 0 bases and the J gene lost 7 bases, with 15 bases spanning the gap. CDR3 length: 14 residues. The germline CDR1 and CDR2 sequences are GTSNPN and SVGIG (reference sequence). The CDR3 nucleotides read TGTGCCTGGAGTGTACGACGGGATGCCGGGACCCAGTACTTC. Amino acid sequence: CAWSVRRDAGTQYF.

CDR3 amino acids: CASSIRRVYGYTF. CDR3 DNA: TGTGCCAGTAGTATTCGCAGGGTTTATGGCTACACCTTC. The chain links TRBV19 to TRBJ1-2; TRBD1 might be the D (5 bases). The V end lost 3 bases, the J end lost 5 bases, and 10 bases lay between the germline ends. The CDR3 has 13 residues. Germline CDR1 and CDR2: LNHDA and SQIVND (reference sequence). The entire variable domain, with the rest obtained from reference TRBV19 and TRBJ1-2, is as follows: DGGITQSPKYLFRKEGQNVTLSCEQNLNHDAMYWYRQDPGQGLRLIYYSQIVNDFQKGDIAEGYSVSREKKESFPLTVTSAQKNPTAFYLCASSIRRVYGYTFGSGTRLTVV.

This chain uses TRBV4-3 with TRBJ2-3, with TRBD1 matching 8 bases. V was clipped by 4 bases and J by 1 base; unmatched bases: 4. The CDR3 is 15 residues long. Germline values: CDR1 LGHNA, CDR2 YSLEER. CDR3 nucleotide sequence: TGCGCCAGCAGCCTAACGGGACAGGGCACAGATACGCAGTATTTT. Translating it yields CASSLTGQGTDTQYF.

Here the CDR3 DNA reads TGTGCCAGCAGCCAGTTCGGGAGCACAGATACGCAGTATTTT. Its protein is CASSQFGSTDTQYF. This chain connects TRBV3-1 (or the pseudogene TRBV3-2) to TRBJ2-3, with D uncertain. CDR3 length: 14 residues. Germline-derived CDR1 and CDR2 are LGHDT and YNNKEL (reference sequence). Deletions cut 3 bases from V and 0 bases from J, with 7 bases between.

This chain joins TRBV7-2 and TRBJ1-1, with TRBD1 as a possible D gene (6 bases). V dropped 5 bases and J dropped 0 bases, with 19 bases sitting between them. CDR1 is SGHTA, CDR2 FQGNSA, per germline. CDR3 length: 17 amino acids. The CDR3 nucleotides read TGTGCCAGCAGCCAACGGACAGTAGCCTCCATGAACACTGAAGCTTTCTTT. Its translation is CASSQRTVASMNTEAFF.

This chain links TRBV3-1 (or the pseudogene TRBV3-2) with TRBJ1-5; no clear D gene. The germline CDR1 and CDR2 sequences are LGHDT and YNNKEL (reference sequence). Between the trimmed V and J ends, which lost 3 bases and 4 bases, there was a span of 10 bases. This CDR3 is built from 14 residues. The CDR3 nucleotides read TGTGCCAGCAGCCATGATAGATGGAATCAGCCCCAGCATTTT. Protein product: CASSHDRWNQPQHF.

CDR3 residues: CASSPDYYNEQFF. Here the CDR3 DNA reads TGTGCCAGCAGCCCCGACTATTACAATGAGCAGTTCTTC. The chain couples TRBV7-3 to TRBJ2-1, with D possibly being TRBD2 (5 bases). Germline CDR1 SGHTA, CDR2 FQGTGA. V lost 5 bases to trimming and J lost 4 bases, with 9 bases between them. This CDR3 is 13 amino acids long.

The chain combines TRBV2 with TRBJ1-6; maybe TRBD1 (6 bases). The germline V gene has CDR1 SNHLY and CDR2 FYNNEI. Between the trimmed V and J ends, which lost 3 bases and 9 bases, there was a span of 15 bases. The CDR3 is 15 residues long. CDR3: CASSESGTLGSPLHF. CDR3 in DNA: TGTGCCAGCAGTGAGTCGGGGACACTTGGTTCACCCCTCCACTTT.

The chain links TRBV6-2 or TRBV6-3 to TRBJ2-7; perhaps TRBD1 as D (6 bases). Deletions cut 4 bases from V and 1 base from J, with 20 bases between. The CDR3 is made up of 17 amino acids. The V gene's germline CDR1 is MNHEY and CDR2 SVGEGT. The CDR3 loop reads CASSSNVAGTPSYEQYF. The DNA for the CDR3 is TGTGCCAGCAGTTCTAACGTCGCCGGGACACCTTCCTACGAGCAGTACTTC.

This clone was detected only once. This sequence joins TRBV12-3 or TRBV12-4 and TRBJ1-1; the D is unclear. The CDR3 consists of 13 residues. Trimming took off 6 bases at V and 1 base at J, with 9 bases between the two ends. CDR3 region: CASSRTPNTEAFF. CDR3 DNA: TGTGCCAGCAGCCGTACACCGAACACTGAAGCTTTCTTT.

The V and J genes are TRBV4-1 and TRBJ2-7; 10 bases fit TRBD2. Per germline, CDR1 MGHRA and CDR2 YSYEKL. V shed 1 base and J 0 bases; nucleotides not matched to a gene: 9. This CDR3 has 18 amino acids. The CDR3 DNA reads TGCGCCAGCAGCCAAGGGACTAGCGGAGGGGCCCTCTCCTACGAGCAGTACTTC. Translated, it gives CASSQGTSGGALSYEQYF.

The chain links TRBV27 to TRBJ1-6, with D perhaps matching TRBD1 (6 bases). Per the germline V gene, CDR1 is MNHEY and CDR2 is SMNVEV (reference sequence). Deletions cut 2 bases from V and 9 bases from J, with 14 bases between. This CDR3 is 15 amino acids long. The CDR3 reads CASSLATGSTSPLHF. CDR3 in DNA: TGTGCCAGCAGTTTAGCGACAGGTTCTACTTCACCCCTCCACTTT.

The chain employs TRBV6-5 and TRBJ2-3; possible D gene TRBD2, 7 bases. This CDR3 region has 13 residues. Germline values: CDR1 MNHEY, CDR2 SVGAGI. V gave up 7 bases and J gave up 6 bases, with 14 bases separating them. The CDR3 is CASTEGGRDTQYF. CDR3 coding DNA: TGTGCCAGCACAGAGGGGGGGCGCGATACGCAGTATTTT.

The chain carries TRBV7-6 and TRBJ2-1, with D tentatively TRBD2 (6 bases). Per germline, CDR1 SGHVS and CDR2 FNYEAQ. The CDR3 totals 15 residues. Trimming took 5 bases from V and 0 from J, leaving 11 bases between them. This chain's CDR3 is CASSVRAGSYNEQFF. The CDR3 DNA reads as TGTGCCAGCAGCGTCCGAGCGGGCTCCTACAATGAGCAGTTCTTC. Filled out from reference TRBV7-6 and TRBJ2-1, the complete variable domain reads GAGVSQSPRYKVTKRGQDVALRCDPISGHVSLYWYRQALGQGPEFLTYFNYEAQQDKSGLPNDRFSAERPEGSISTLTIQRTEQRDSAMYRCASSVRAGSYNEQFFGPGTRLTVL.

The chain uses TRBV2 and TRBJ2-1, with a tentative D call TRBD1 (6 bases). There are 13 residues in the CDR3. Trimming cost V 7 bases and J 10 bases, with 17 bases left between them. Germline CDR1 reads SNHLY; CDR2 reads FYNNEI. The CDR3 is CASTGAAQGEQFF. CDR3 DNA: TGTGCCAGCACCGGGGCTGCCCAGGGGGAGCAGTTCTTC.

In DNA, the CDR3 is TGTGCCAGCAGCTTATACCCTTCAGGCCAAGAGACCCAGTACTTC. Its protein is CASSLYPSGQETQYF. The chain has TRBV11-3 and TRBJ2-5; D gene uncertain. The ends were cut back, 2 bases at V and 1 base at J, with 11 bases in the middle. This CDR3 is 15 amino acids long. Looked up from germline, CDR1 is SGHNT and CDR2 is YENEEA.

V and J are TRBV23-1 and TRBJ1-6; D unclear. TRBV23-1 is marked as an open reading frame, function uncertain. V was pared by 11 bases and J by 6 bases, with 17 bases between. The CDR3 extends over 14 amino acids. The CDR3 region is CAQIGEFVNSPLHF. The CDR3 bases are TGCGCCCAGATCGGGGAATTCGTTAATTCACCCCTCCACTTT.

The chain links TRBV5-1 to TRBJ2-7; no reliable D call. Trimming pared 0 bases from V and 2 bases from J, leaving 9 bases between. Germline CDR1 SGHRS, CDR2 YFSETQ. The CDR3 is 14 residues long. The CDR3 coding sequence is TGCGCCAGCAGCTTGGGCAGGAACACCTACGAGCAGTACTTC. It encodes CASSLGRNTYEQYF. Drawing the rest from reference TRBV5-1 and TRBJ2-7, the complete variable domain is KAGVTQTPRYLIKTRGQQVTLSCSPISGHRSVSWYQQTPGQGLQFLFEYFSETQRNKGNFPGRFSGRQFSNSRSEMNVSTLELGDSALYLCASSLGRNTYEQYFGPGTRLTVT.

V gene TRBV7-2 combines with J gene TRBJ1-4; D gene ambiguous. V lost 2 bases and J lost 0, with 7 bases in between. From germline, CDR1 is SGHTA and CDR2 FQGNSA. The CDR3 totals 15 residues. The CDR3: CASSLIPATNEKLFF. The CDR3 nucleotides read TGTGCCAGCAGCTTAATCCCCGCAACTAATGAAAAACTGTTTTTT.

This chain connects TRBV6-2 or TRBV6-3 to TRBJ1-2; 7 bases fit TRBD1. Germline CDR1 reads MNHEY; CDR2 reads SVGEGT. This CDR3 is built from 16 residues. The ends lost 5 bases at V and 0 bases at J; junction bases unmatched: 9. The CDR3 sequence is CASSRRDSKTNYGYTF. The CDR3 DNA reads as TGTGCCAGCAGTCGCCGGGACAGCAAGACTAACTATGGCTACACCTTC.

The chain joins TRBV29-1 to TRBJ2-1; weak D call: TRBD1 (5 bases). Trimming took off 4 bases at V and 3 bases at J, with 10 bases between the two ends. Germline CDR1 is SQVTM and CDR2 is ANQGSEA. CDR3 length: 13 residues. The CDR3 reads CSVGRVSYNEQFF. The CDR3 DNA follows: TGCAGCGTTGGCAGGGTCAGCTACAATGAGCAGTTCTTC.

The chain links TRBV5-1 to TRBJ2-7; no clear D. Germline V gene lookup returns CDR1 SGHRS and CDR2 YFSETQ. The CDR3 sequence is 17 residues long. Trimming left V 0 bases short and J 3 bases short, with 19 bases between. The CDR3 nucleotides are TGCGCCAGCAGCTTGGAAGGCGCAGGTGCCTTAAGCTACGAGCAGTACTTC. Translating gives CASSLEGAGALSYEQYF.

J is TRBJ2-3 and V is TRBV6-2 or TRBV6-3; the D gene is possibly TRBD2 (5 bases). Germline values: CDR1 MNHEY, CDR2 SVGEGT. V lost 2 bases and J lost 7, with 13 bases in between. The CDR3 runs to 14 residues. The CDR3 DNA sequence: TGTGCCAGCAGTTACGAGGGAGTTAGAAATACGCAGTATTTT. Its translation is CASSYEGVRNTQYF.

This chain links TRBV9 with TRBJ2-5, with 9 bases lining up with TRBD2. Germline CDR1 reads SGDLS; CDR2 reads YYNGEE. V lost 4 bases and J lost 2; bases outside the gene matches: 6. This CDR3 region has 15 residues. The CDR3 region is CASSSSGRGQETQYF. In nucleotides, the CDR3 is TGTGCCAGCAGCAGTAGCGGGAGAGGGCAAGAGACCCAGTACTTC.

This clone was detected a few times. This same CDR3 is encoded by further DNA sequences in the sample. The chain employs TRBV9 and TRBJ2-3; weak D call: TRBD2 (6 bases). V was shortened by 2 bases and J by 0 bases, with 10 bases between the two germline ends. Germline V CDR1 and CDR2: SGDLS, YYNGEE. The CDR3 runs to 15 residues. CDR3 protein: CASSVRGISTDTQYF. CDR3 DNA sequence: TGTGCCAGCAGCGTTCGGGGGATTAGCACAGATACGCAGTATTTT.